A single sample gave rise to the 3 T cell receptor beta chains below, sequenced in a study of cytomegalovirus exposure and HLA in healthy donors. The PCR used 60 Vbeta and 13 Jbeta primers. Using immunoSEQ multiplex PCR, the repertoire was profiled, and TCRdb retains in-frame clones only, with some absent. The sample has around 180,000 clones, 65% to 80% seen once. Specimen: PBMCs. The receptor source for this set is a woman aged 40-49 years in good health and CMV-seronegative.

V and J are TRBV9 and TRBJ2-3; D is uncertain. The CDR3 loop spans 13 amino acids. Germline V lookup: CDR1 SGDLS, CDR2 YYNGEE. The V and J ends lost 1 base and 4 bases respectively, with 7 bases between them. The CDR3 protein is CASSVPPADTQYF. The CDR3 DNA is TGTGCCAGCAGCGTACCACCGGCAGATACGCAGTATTTT.

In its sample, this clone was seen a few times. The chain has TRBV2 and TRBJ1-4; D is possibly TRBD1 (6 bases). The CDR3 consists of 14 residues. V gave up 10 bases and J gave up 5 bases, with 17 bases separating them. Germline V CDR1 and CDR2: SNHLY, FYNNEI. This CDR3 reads CAIHRGRVNEKLFF. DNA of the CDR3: TGTGCCATCCATAGGGGGAGGGTAAATGAAAAACTGTTTTTT.

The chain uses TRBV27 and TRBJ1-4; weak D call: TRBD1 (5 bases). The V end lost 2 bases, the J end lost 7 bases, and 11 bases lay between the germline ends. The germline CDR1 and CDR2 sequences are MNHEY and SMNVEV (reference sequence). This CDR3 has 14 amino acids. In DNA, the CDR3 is TGTGCCAGCAGTTTAGGACGGGGGGGTGAAAAACTGTTTTTT. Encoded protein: CASSLGRGGEKLFF.